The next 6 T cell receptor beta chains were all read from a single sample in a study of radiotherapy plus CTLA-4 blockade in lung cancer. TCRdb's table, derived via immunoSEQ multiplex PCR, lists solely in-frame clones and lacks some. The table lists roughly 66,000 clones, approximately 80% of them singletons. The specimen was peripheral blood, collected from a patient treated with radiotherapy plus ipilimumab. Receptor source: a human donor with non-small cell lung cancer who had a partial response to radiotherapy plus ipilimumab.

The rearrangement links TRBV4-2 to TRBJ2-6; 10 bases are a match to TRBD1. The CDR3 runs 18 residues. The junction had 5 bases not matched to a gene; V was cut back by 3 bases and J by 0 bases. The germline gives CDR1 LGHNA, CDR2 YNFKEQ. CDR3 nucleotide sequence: TGTGCCAGCAGCCAGACAGGGGGCCTAGACTCTGGGGCCAACGTCCTGACTTTC. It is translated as CASSQTGGLDSGANVLTF.

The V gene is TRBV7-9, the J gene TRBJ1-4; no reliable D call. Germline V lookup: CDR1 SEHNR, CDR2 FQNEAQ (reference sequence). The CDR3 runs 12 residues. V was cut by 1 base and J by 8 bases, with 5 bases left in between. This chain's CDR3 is CASSLVREKLFF. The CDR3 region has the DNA TGTGCCAGCAGCTTAGTACGGGAAAAACTGTTTTTT. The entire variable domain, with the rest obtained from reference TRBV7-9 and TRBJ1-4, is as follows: DTGVSQNPRHKITKRGQNVTFRCDPISEHNRLYWYRQTLGQGPEFLTYFQNEAQLEKSRLLSDRFSAERPKGSFSTLEIQRTEQGDSAMYLCASSLVREKLFFGSGTQLSVL.

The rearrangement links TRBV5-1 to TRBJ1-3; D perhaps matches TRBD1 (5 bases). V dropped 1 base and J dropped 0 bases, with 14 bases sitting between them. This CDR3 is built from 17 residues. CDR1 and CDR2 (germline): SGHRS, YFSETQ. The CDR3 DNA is TGCGCCAGCAGCTTGTCTCCGGGGGGGGGCTCTGGAAACACCATATATTTT. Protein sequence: CASSLSPGGGSGNTIYF.

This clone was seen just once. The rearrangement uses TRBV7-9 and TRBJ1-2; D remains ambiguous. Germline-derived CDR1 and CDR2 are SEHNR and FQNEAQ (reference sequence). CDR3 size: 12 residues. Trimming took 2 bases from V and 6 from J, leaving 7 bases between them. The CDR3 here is CASSLIQNGYTF. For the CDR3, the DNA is TGTGCCAGCAGCTTAATACAGAATGGCTACACCTTC.

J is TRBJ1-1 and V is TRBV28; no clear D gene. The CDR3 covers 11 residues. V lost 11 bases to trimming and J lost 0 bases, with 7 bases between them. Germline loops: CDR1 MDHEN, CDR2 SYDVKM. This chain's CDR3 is CAYQMNTEAFF. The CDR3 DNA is TGTGCCTACCAGATGAACACTGAAGCTTTCTTT.

CDR3 protein: CASSLGSGDQETQYF. The CDR3 DNA sequence: TGCGCCAGCAGCCTGGGCTCAGGGGACCAAGAGACCCAGTACTTC. This chain joins TRBV5-1 and TRBJ2-5; tentatively, D is TRBD1 (6 bases). The germline V and J ends were trimmed by 4 bases and 0 bases, with 13 bases remaining between them. Germline V lookup: CDR1 SGHRS, CDR2 YFSETQ. The CDR3 spans 15 residues.